This TCR beta chain was captured by sequencing in a study of blood T cell repertoires in COVID-19 (TCRdb year 2020). For the study in its entirety: Samples covering the acute and convalescent phases of COVID-19 were provided by collaborators in the United States, Italy and Spain. The material from the prospective study consisted of cDNA or gDNA derived from T cells, B-cell-depleted T cells, or PBMCs. The dataset comprised deeply sampled blood TCRbeta repertoires from subjects exposed to, actively infected with, or recovered from COVID-19. A freely available public database, intended as a resource for researchers studying the immune response to SARS-CoV-2, is where the repertoires were released. A de-identified subject ID, COVID-19 status, age in years and sex were almost always included in the sample metadata. Samples came from the ongoing ImmuneRACE study (first 160 participants) plus 1,254 subjects from 6 global collaborators. Where HLA class I and class II types were available, the types were taken from metadata supplied by the sample provider, not from assay-based typing.

As concerns this clone: The clone's antigen remains unknown. Per-base qualities were not stored, and no clone one base away is much larger.

As encoded in the germline V gene (reference sequence), CDR1 is SEHNR while CDR2 is FQNEAQ. Measured from the cysteine to the phenylalanine, the CDR3 is 14 residues long. Here the CDR3 DNA is all that survives: 42 bases in frame from base 1. Relative to germline, V is 1 base shorter and J is 4 bases shorter, with 10 bases between their ends. TCRbeta CDR3 regions were amplified from genomic DNA by means of the immunoSEQ Assay, a bias-controlled multiplex PCR. In the paper's pipeline: The number of nucleated cells in each sample was estimated by amplification of reference gene primers within the assay. Sequence reads were collapsed and filtered to measure the absolute abundance of every unique TCRbeta CDR3 rearrangement. For each sample, productive Simpson clonality was calculated as the square root of Simpson's diversity index over productive rearrangements. The table was pulled from immuneACCESS by TCRdb, which kept in-frame rearrangements only. Such tables lose some clones; where checked, under half of the loss comes from unresolved V genes, and the rest has no known cause. For V, J and clone size, that table is used; D and trimming come from the DNA. The sample table lists 150,000 to 200,000 clones, roughly four fifths of them with a count of one. Jointly, the top ten make up 9.5% to 11% of the sample.

What the research found in general, with its limitations: The amount of clinical and demographic metadata varied by source and participant and was provided uncurated.

Participants in the prospective study were enrolled through a virtual design, were aged about 18 to 90 years, and lived in under 25 United States geographic areas. To assign participants to cohorts, the prospective study relied on clinical history that participants themselves reported in a screening survey and a study questionnaire. Recovered participants in ImmuneRACE Cohort 3 were defined by two consecutive negative NP/OP PCR tests, clearance by a healthcare professional, or resolution of symptoms. Each participant in the prospective study had whole blood, serum and a nasopharyngeal or oropharyngeal swab collected by mobile phlebotomists. Additional blood draws and questionnaires over a 2-month period could optionally be provided by prospective study participants. Before DNA extraction, blood samples from the prospective study were shipped at room temperature or frozen.

What was sequenced was PBMCs or T cells enriched from blood (not recorded which). Recombination connected TRBV7-9 to TRBJ1-1, with no confidently assigned D gene. The sequence was obtained from a man aged 45-65 years who had recovered from COVID-19. CDR3 loop: CASSLDGRFTEAFF. The nucleotides are TGTGCCAGCAGCTTAGACGGGAGGTTCACTGAAGCTTTCTTT.